This T cell receptor beta chain was sequenced during a study of cytomegalovirus exposure and HLA in healthy donors. In this sample, this clone turned up once. What it binds is unknown. Germline loops: CDR1 LNHDA, CDR2 SQIVND (reference sequence). The CDR3 runs to 16 residues. The V segment lost 3 bases and the J segment 0 bases; nucleotides outside the gene matches: 5. PCR used 60 Vbeta primers and 13 Jbeta primers. The assay was immunoSEQ multiplex PCR, and TCRdb's table has in-frame clones only and misses some. The profile shows 100,000 to 150,000 clones, 77% of them singletons. Broader study findings: According to the study, roughly 180 TCR beta chains were cytomegalovirus-associated. Cytomegalovirus status, reportedly, was diagnosed with high specificity and sensitivity by the classifier. A missense DCLRE1C variant was associated with V- and J-gene trimming of TCR beta chains in a later analysis, and an independent cohort replicated the association. The study had only CMV serostatus as immune exposure information.

The V gene is TRBV19, the J gene TRBJ1-3; TRBD1 aligns across 7 bases. Sequenced input: PBMCs. This sequence originates from a male donor in good health and CMV-seropositive. The chain's CDR3 is CASSIEGASSGNTIYF. Here the CDR3 DNA reads TGTGCCAGTAGTATCGAGGGGGCGAGCTCTGGAAACACCATATATTTT.